The next 25 T cell receptor beta chains were all read from a single sample in a study of blood T cell repertoires in COVID-19. The repertoire was sequenced with immunoSEQ multiplex PCR; TCRdb's copy has only in-frame clones and lacks some. The table has a few hundred thousand clones, about 85% seen once. The material sequenced was PBMCs or T cells enriched from blood (not recorded which). Receptor source: a woman aged 60-75 years who had recovered from COVID-19.

This clone was seen a single time. The chain's CDR3 is CASSEEAGLNYGYTF. The CDR3 coding sequence is TGTGCCAGCAGTGAGGAAGCGGGGCTGAACTATGGCTACACCTTC. This chain joins TRBV2 and TRBJ1-2; a possible D gene is TRBD1 (5 bases). CDR1 is SNHLY and CDR2 is FYNNEI in the germline V gene. The ends were cut back, 3 bases at V and 2 bases at J, with 13 bases in the middle. CDR3 size: 15 residues.

This clone was recorded once. V gene TRBV6-5 combines with J gene TRBJ1-1, with 7 bases aligning to TRBD1. In germline, CDR1 is MNHEY, CDR2 SVGAGI. The CDR3 loop spans 14 amino acids. V shed 1 base and J 5 bases; nucleotides not matched to a gene: 4. Here the CDR3 reads CASSYFGQATEAFF. For the CDR3, the DNA is TGTGCCAGCAGTTACTTCGGACAGGCTACTGAAGCTTTCTTT.

V and J are TRBV21-1 and TRBJ2-5; the table's TRBD1 call for D was not verified on the DNA. TRBV21-1 is recorded as a pseudogene. The CDR3 loop spans 18 amino acids. The CDR3 DNA is TGTGCCAGCAGCACACCCACTGGACAGGGAGATTCTCAAGAGACCCAGTACTTC. Its protein is CASSTPTGQGDSQETQYF.

This clone was found once. CDR3: CASSFEHSTDTQYF. CDR3 in DNA: TGTGCCAGCAGCTTCGAGCACAGCACAGATACGCAGTATTTT. The chain uses TRBV27 and TRBJ2-3; D unclear. Trimming left V 6 bases short and J 0 bases short, with 10 bases between. The CDR3 has 14 residues. Germline V gives CDR1 MNHEY, CDR2 SMNVEV (reference sequence).

This rearrangement joins TRBV24-1 to TRBJ1-5; D is unclear. CDR1 and CDR2 from the germline V gene are KGHDR and SFDVKD. CDR3 length equals 16 residues. Deletions cut 2 bases from V and 0 bases from J, with 10 bases between. CDR3 bases: TGTGCCACCAGTGATTCCCGAACGGTTAGCAATCAGCCCCAGCATTTT. It yields the protein CATSDSRTVSNQPQHF.

Only one count was recorded for this clone. The genes are TRBV5-6 and TRBJ2-4; maybe TRBD2 (7 bases). V lost 6 bases, J lost 1 base, and 14 bases lay in between. The CDR3 has 15 residues. Germline assignment: CDR1 SGHDT and CDR2 YYEEEE. Here the CDR3 DNA reads TGTGCCAGCATCGCAAGGGGGGGCGCCAAAAACATTCAGTACTTC. Its protein is CASIARGGAKNIQYF. The whole variable domain, remainder taken from reference TRBV5-6 and TRBJ2-4, is DAGVTQSPTHLIKTRGQQVTLRCSPKSGHDTVSWYQQALGQGPQFIFQYYEEEERQRGNFPDRFSGHQFPNYSSELNVNALLLGDSALYLCASIARGGAKNIQYFGAGTRLSVL.

The V and J genes are TRBV4-1 and TRBJ1-5, with TRBD1 matching over 8 bases. CDR1 is MGHRA and CDR2 is YSYEKL in the germline V gene. This CDR3 is built from 15 residues. The V gene end was trimmed by 4 bases and the J gene end by 4 bases; junction bases not matched to a gene: 6. CDR3 DNA: TGCGCCAGCAGCCCCGGACAGGGAGGGAATCAGCCCCAGCATTTT. It encodes CASSPGQGGNQPQHF.

The V gene is TRBV15, the J gene TRBJ2-1; possible D gene TRBD1, 6 bases. Germline V gives CDR1 LNHNV, CDR2 YYDKDF (reference sequence). The CDR3 is 15 residues long. Trimming cost V 5 bases and J 1 base, with 12 bases left between them. Written as DNA, the CDR3 is TGTGCCACCAGCGCACAGGGAGTTTCCTACAATGAGCAGTTCTTC. This translates into CATSAQGVSYNEQFF.

This chain joins TRBV5-1 and TRBJ1-2; TRBD1 aligns across 9 bases. The CDR3 has 18 residues. Trimming cost V 2 bases and J 5 bases; bases outside gene matches: 16. Germline CDR1 and CDR2: SGHRS and YFSETQ. The CDR3 loop reads CASSLRTDRDREGYGYTF. CDR3 DNA: TGCGCCAGCAGCTTAAGAACGGACCGGGACAGGGAAGGGTATGGCTACACCTTC. Combining the CDR3 with reference TRBV5-1 and TRBJ1-2 gives the whole variable domain KAGVTQTPRYLIKTRGQQVTLSCSPISGHRSVSWYQQTPGQGLQFLFEYFSETQRNKGNFPGRFSGRQFSNSRSEMNVSTLELGDSALYLCASSLRTDRDREGYGYTFGSGTRLTVV.

The table lists this clone with a count of one. This chain links TRBV5-4 with TRBJ1-5; D ambiguous. Trimming left V 4 bases short and J 3 bases short, with 8 bases between. Germline V gene lookup returns CDR1 SGHNT and CDR2 YYREEE (reference sequence). The CDR3 contains 13 residues. This CDR3 is CASSLAFNQPQHF. DNA for the CDR3: TGTGCCAGCAGCCTGGCTTTCAATCAGCCCCAGCATTTT.

The V and J genes are TRBV5-1 and TRBJ2-3, with a possible D match to TRBD2 (6 bases). The V and J ends lost 0 bases and 0 bases respectively, with 8 bases between them. This CDR3 has 15 amino acids. Germline V CDR1 and CDR2: SGHRS, YFSETQ. Written as DNA, the CDR3 is TGCGCCAGCAGCTTGGAAGGGACTAGCACAGATACGCAGTATTTT. Protein product: CASSLEGTSTDTQYF. The whole variable domain, filled in from reference TRBV5-1 and TRBJ2-3, reads KAGVTQTPRYLIKTRGQQVTLSCSPISGHRSVSWYQQTPGQGLQFLFEYFSETQRNKGNFPGRFSGRQFSNSRSEMNVSTLELGDSALYLCASSLEGTSTDTQYFGPGTRLTVL.

V gene TRBV19 combines with J gene TRBJ2-6; maybe TRBD2 (6 bases). The CDR3 covers 19 residues. V shed 3 bases and J shed 2 bases, with 20 bases lying between them. The V gene's germline CDR1 is LNHDA and CDR2 SQIVND (reference sequence). CDR3: CASSIPKERVGTGANVLTF. In nucleotides, the CDR3 is TGTGCCAGTAGTATCCCGAAGGAGCGGGTCGGCACTGGGGCCAACGTCCTGACTTTC.

J is TRBJ1-3 and V is TRBV18; 8 bases agree with TRBD1. The germline V gene encodes CDR1 KGHSH and CDR2 LQKENI. CDR3 size: 20 residues. J gave up 8 bases and V 3 bases, and 24 bases lay outside the gene matches. CDR3 DNA sequence: TGTGCCAGCTCACCCTCCTCATCGTACTGGACAGGGCCTACTTCGGACACCATATATTTT. Protein sequence: CASSPSSSYWTGPTSDTIYF.

About this clone: Within the sample, other DNA sequences also encode this same CDR3. The chain is built from TRBV24-1 and TRBJ1-2; no clear D. The CDR3 loop spans 12 amino acids. With 2 bases removed from V and 6 bases from J, the gap between germline ends came to 6 bases. Germline assignment: CDR1 KGHDR and CDR2 SFDVKD. CDR3 nucleotides: TGTGCCACCAGTGATTCGACTGATGGCTACACCTTC. Protein sequence: CATSDSTDGYTF.

This clone was found once. The chain is built from TRBV5-4 and TRBJ1-2; 7 bases line up with TRBD1. Looked up from germline, CDR1 is SGHNT and CDR2 is YYREEE (reference sequence). The CDR3 loop spans 14 amino acids. Trimming at V came to 5 bases and at J to 4 bases, leaving 8 bases not matched to a gene. This chain's CDR3 is CASSLNRGSYGYTF. As DNA, the CDR3 is TGTGCCAGCAGTTTGAACAGGGGTTCCTATGGCTACACCTTC.

The rearrangement joins TRBV19 to TRBJ1-5; D call uncertain. The CDR3 sequence is 14 residues long. Per the germline V gene, CDR1 is LNHDA and CDR2 is SQIVND (reference sequence). The V gene lost 6 bases and the J gene lost 0 bases, with 9 bases spanning the gap. The CDR3 here is CASRGEYSNQPQHF. CDR3 DNA: TGTGCCAGTAGGGGAGAGTATAGCAATCAGCCCCAGCATTTT.

The gene calls are TRBV6-4 and TRBJ1-2; no clear D. The V and J ends lost 0 bases and 9 bases respectively, with 17 bases between them. This CDR3 spans 15 amino acids. Per germline, CDR1 MRHNA and CDR2 SNTAGT. CDR3 in amino acids: CASSDSLPRGRSYTF. The CDR3 DNA reads TGTGCCAGCAGTGACTCATTACCGCGAGGGCGGAGCTACACCTTC.

This clone counts as hyperexpanded. The gene calls are TRBV3-1 (or the pseudogene TRBV3-2) and TRBJ1-1; weak D call: TRBD1 (6 bases). V was trimmed by 8 bases and J by 6 bases, leaving 19 bases between them. CDR1 and CDR2 from the germline V gene are LGHDT and YNNKEL (reference sequence). The CDR3 is 14 residues long. In nucleotides, the CDR3 is TGTGCCAGCTGGGATCAGGGGAGTGTCGCTGAAGCTTTCTTT. This gives the protein CASWDQGSVAEAFF.

V is TRBV27 and J is TRBJ1-6, with D maybe TRBD1 (6 bases). Germline CDR1 MNHEY, CDR2 SMNVEV (reference sequence). The CDR3 has 15 residues. The ends were cut back, 6 bases at V and 2 bases at J, with 11 bases in the middle. The CDR3 DNA reads as TGTGCCAGCAGCGACAGGTGGACCTATAATTCACCCCTCCACTTT. Encoded protein: CASSDRWTYNSPLHF.

The chain employs TRBV14 and TRBJ1-2; D remains unclear. The germline gives CDR1 SGHDN, CDR2 FVKESK. The CDR3 spans 16 residues. With 0 bases removed from V and 6 bases from J, the gap between germline ends came to 17 bases. The CDR3 DNA sequence: TGTGCCAGCAGCCAAGATCTTGTCAGGTTAACGGATGGCTACACCTTC. Amino acid sequence: CASSQDLVRLTDGYTF.

The V gene is TRBV7-2, the J gene TRBJ1-3, with TRBD1 matching over 8 bases. CDR3 length: 15 residues. Trimming cost V 3 bases and J 2 bases; bases outside gene matches: 3. CDR1 SGHTA and CDR2 FQGNSA come from the germline V gene. CDR3 in DNA: TGTGCCAGCAGCTTTAAGGACAGGGCTGGAAACACCATATATTTT. Protein: CASSFKDRAGNTIYF.

The V call is TRBV4-1, the J call TRBJ1-4; 7 nucleotides agree with TRBD1. The CDR3 contains 15 residues. Per germline, CDR1 MGHRA and CDR2 YSYEKL. V was clipped by 4 bases and J by 3 bases; unmatched bases: 5. CDR3 amino acids: CASSPATGSNEKLFF. In DNA, the CDR3 is TGCGCCAGCAGCCCCGCGACAGGGTCTAATGAAAAACTGTTTTTT.

This clone came up a few times. Other nucleotide sequences from this sample produce the same CDR3. The chain carries TRBV3-1 (or the pseudogene TRBV3-2) and TRBJ1-5; no definite D call. The V gene lost 1 base and the J gene lost 0 bases, with 4 bases spanning the gap. Per germline, CDR1 LGHDT and CDR2 YNNKEL (reference sequence). This CDR3 is 14 amino acids long. For the CDR3, the DNA is TGTGCCAGCAGCCAAGGACATAGCAATCAGCCCCAGCATTTT. This codes for CASSQGHSNQPQHF.

The rearrangement links TRBV19 to TRBJ2-3; TRBD2 matches at 7 bases. Germline lookup yields CDR1 LNHDA and CDR2 SQIVND (reference sequence). There are 14 residues in the CDR3. Germline trimming cut 5 bases from V and 13 bases from J; bases unmatched to any gene: 15. The CDR3 protein is CASSPRQRGWRKYF. CDR3 DNA sequence: TGTGCCAGTAGTCCCCGCCAGCGGGGTTGGCGTAAGTATTTT. The entire variable domain, with the rest obtained from reference TRBV19 and TRBJ2-3, is as follows: DGGITQSPKYLFRKEGQNVTLSCEQNLNHDAMYWYRQDPGQGLRLIYYSQIVNDFQKGDIAEGYSVSREKKESFPLTVTSAQKNPTAFYLCASSPRQRGWRKYFGPGTRLTVL.

The chain combines TRBV5-4 with TRBJ1-6; D is unresolved. Trimming took 4 bases from V and 4 from J, leaving 9 bases between them. The germline CDR1 and CDR2 sequences are SGHNT and YYREEE (reference sequence). The CDR3 runs 14 residues. CDR3 amino acids: CASSLELYNSPLHF. CDR3 DNA: TGTGCCAGCAGCCTCGAGTTGTATAATTCACCCCTCCACTTT.